Below, one T cell receptor beta chain is given with its context. The data were taken from a study of blood T cells in healthy people across ages. Primed by a sample-barcoded 5' primer and a J-beta primer mix, a second PCR proceeded for about 7 to 12 cycles. Via MiXCR, TCRdb re-called the 5' RACE reads, giving one row per CDR3 protein. Found here are about 690,000 distinct CDR3 sequences, around 38% of them singletons; the top ten hold around 30%. After removal of 3 bases from V and 5 bases from J, the junction contained 10 bases not matched to a gene. This CDR3 has 16 residues. Germline assignment: CDR1 DFQATT and CDR2 SNEGSKA (reference sequence).

The chain employs TRBV20-1 and TRBJ2-5, with TRBD2 matching 12 bases. The clonotype originates from an elderly man in good health. Sequenced: blood. In nucleotides, the CDR3 is TGCAGTGCTAGGCCAGCTACTAGCGGGGGGATGGAGACCCAGTACTTC. Protein product: CSARPATSGGMETQYF.